The rows below give T cell receptor beta chains drawn from one sample of a study of metastatic and nonmetastatic thyroid tumors. TCRdb called clones again from the PCR reads with MiXCR. The sample consists of 16,000 or so clones, 24% of them appearing once. The sample consisted of tumor tissue. Receptor source: a male donor with papillary thyroid cancer or a benign thyroid nodule (not recorded which). Some clones in this sample may be carry-over from other donors' samples. Each CDR3 is given without its conserved first and last residue. A row's size may be missing; if present it is once, few, many or a size class.

TRBJ1-1	TRBV20-1	once	SVPSVAGGGTEDF
TRBJ2-1	TRBV24-1	many	ATGDGSLGEQF
TRBJ1-5	TRBV6-2/TRBV6-3	few	ASSYWGASNQPQH
TRBJ1-1	TRBV29-1	-	SVDRGLGEAF
TRBJ1-2	TRBV5-4	-	ASSLRGQYGYT
TRBJ1-1	TRBV12-3/TRBV12-4	few	ASSLKRATEAF
TRBJ1-6	TRBV2	few	ASSDSAGRRSPLH
TRBJ2-7	TRBV6-1	-	ASSFQEAYEQY
TRBJ2-5	TRBV6-6	many	ASSYGQIGETQY
TRBJ2-7	TRBV10-3	few	ASGLGAIATGGEQY
TRBJ2-1	TRBV6-2/TRBV6-3	few	ASSSSGGRQF
TRBJ1-1	TRBV28	few	ASRRNGLMNTEAF
TRBJ2-3	TRBV5-1	once	ASSLEAGRVTDTQY
TRBJ2-5	TRBV20-1	-	SSPGHQETQY
TRBJ2-1	TRBV5-1	medium-sized	ASSSLSGSSYNEQF
TRBJ2-5	TRBV4-1	many	ASSQMGSSETQY
TRBJ1-3	TRBV11-3	few	ASSLMTSSGNTIY
TRBJ2-5	TRBV6-1	many	ASSDLAGEQETQY
TRBJ2-7	TRBV20-1	medium-sized	SARDGTVYEQY
TRBJ1-6	TRBV11-3	-	ASSSPMGAGLKPLH
TRBJ2-5	TRBV14	-	ASSQGTGTGY
TRBJ2-7	TRBV9	once	ASSASSGSIYEQY
TRBJ2-7	TRBV6-1	-	ASSGRGGLKYEQY
TRBJ2-1	TRBV13	medium-sized	ASRPTGLGYNEQF
TRBJ2-1	TRBV7-6	-	ASSLEAGVKPGF